Sequencing of this TCR beta chain was carried out in a study of CD8+CD57+ T cells in acquired aplastic anemia. The germline V gene encodes CDR1 SQVTM and CDR2 ANQGSEA. The CDR3 has 14 amino acids. V shed 7 bases, J shed 6 bases, and the junction held 12 bases outside the gene matches. Genomic DNA provided the template from which TCR beta VDJ and CDR3 profiles were obtained. TCRdb redid the calling of the reads with MiXCR, one entry per CDR3 protein. The data show about 190,000 distinct CDR3 sequences, less than 70% seen once. This clonotype was observed at least ten times. Source material: sorted CD4+, CD8+, or CD8+CD57+ T cells (not recorded which) from PBMCs. This chain joins TRBV29-1 and TRBJ1-2, with 9 bases matching TRBD1. The TCR was taken from a human donor in good health, serving as a control. CDR3 nucleotides: TGCAGCGCTCAATCCTCCGGGACAGGGAATGGCTACACCTTC. Protein sequence: CSAQSSGTGNGYTF.